The next 23 T cell receptor beta chains were all read from a single sample in a study of esophageal squamous cell carcinoma under preoperative chemotherapy. Time point in this sample: before preoperative PTX-NDP chemotherapy. TCRdb re-derived calls from the PCR reads in MiXCR, one entry per CDR3 protein. Of approximately 30,000 distinct CDR3 sequences in the sample, about half were seen once. Sample acquisition took place from a patient given preoperative chemotherapy. The receptors shown here come from a human donor with esophageal squamous cell carcinoma. The donor label of this sample is uncertain.

The chain recombines TRBV2 with TRBJ1-4, with 9 bases that match TRBD1. Germline V gene sequence: CDR1 SNHLY, CDR2 FYNNEI. V shed 6 bases, J shed 6 bases, and the junction held 8 bases outside the gene matches. The CDR3 sequence is 15 residues long. The CDR3 nucleotides are TGTGCCAGCAGCGGCAGGGACAGGGATTATGAAAAACTGTTTTTT. Protein: CASSGRDRDYEKLFF.

Only one count was recorded for this clonotype. This may be a read error, as it is one base from a much larger clone. J is TRBJ2-1 and V is TRBV18; the D gene is possibly TRBD2 (5 bases). The J call is uncertain, as TRBJ2-5 better fits the DNA end. Germline V gives CDR1 KGHSH, CDR2 LQKENI. The CDR3 runs to 14 residues. Written as DNA, the CDR3 is TGTGCCAGCTCACCACAATTTCGGGAACGGACCCAGTACTTC. This gives the protein CASSPQFRERTQYF.

This clonotype appeared a few times. This may be a read error: a much more frequent sequence differs by one nucleotide. The rearrangement uses TRBV6-5 and TRBJ2-1, with 12 positions matching TRBD2. The DNA end is more similar to TRBJ2-7, so the J call may be wrong. The CDR3 has 17 residues. Looked up from germline, CDR1 is MNHEY and CDR2 is SVGAGI. Written as DNA, the CDR3 is TGTGCCAGCAGTTCACACACTTCTAGCGGGAGGGACAATGAGCAGTACTTC. This codes for CASSSHTSSGRDNEQYF.

In its sample, this clonotype was seen a few times. A much more abundant neighbour one base away suggests this may be a read error. The J gene is TRBJ2-1, the V gene TRBV11-3; tentatively, D is TRBD2 (7 bases). The assigned J gene may be wrong: the sequence end matches TRBJ2-7 better. This CDR3 is built from 17 residues. In germline, CDR1 is SGHNT, CDR2 YENEEA. CDR3 nucleotides: TGTGCCAGCAGTTCGGTAGGGGGAGCGGGACTGCGGAATGAGCAGTACTTC. It translates to CASSSVGGAGLRNEQYF.

This clonotype has at least ten counts. Since a much larger clone is just one base distant, this may be a read error. The chain carries TRBV7-2 and TRBJ2-1; perhaps TRBD2 as D (5 bases). Germline CDR1 and CDR2: SGHTA and FQGNSA. Trimming took off 5 bases at V and 13 bases at J, with 18 bases between the two ends. The CDR3 has 13 amino acids. This CDR3 is CASSPSTRETQFF. In DNA form, the CDR3 reads TGTGCCAGCAGCCCGTCCACGAGGGAGACCCAGTTCTTC. The whole variable domain, remainder taken from reference TRBV7-2 and TRBJ2-1, is GAGVSQSPSNKVTEKGKDVELRCDPISGHTALYWYRQSLGQGLEFLIYFQGNSAPDKSGLPSDRFSAERTGGSVSTLTIQRTQQEDSAVYLCASSPSTRETQFFGPGTRLTVL.

The V gene is TRBV7-3, the J gene TRBJ2-4, with D perhaps given as TRBD1 or TRBD2 (6 bases each). CDR3 length equals 17 residues. Germline loops: CDR1 SGHTA, CDR2 FQGTGA. V was shortened by 3 bases and J by 13 bases, with 28 bases between the two germline ends. The CDR3 loop is CASSFIPGGGIKDTQYF. The CDR3 nucleotides read TGTGCCAGCAGCTTCATACCCGGGGGCGGGATCAAAGACACCCAGTACTTC.

The chain employs TRBV24-1 and TRBJ2-1, with 14 bases matching TRBD2. The V gene end was trimmed by 4 bases and the J gene end by 7 bases; junction bases not matched to a gene: 11. CDR1 and CDR2 from the germline V gene are KGHDR and SFDVKD. The length of the CDR3 is 18 residues. The CDR3 region is CATSEAGTSGRIRNEQFF. The CDR3 nucleotides are TGTGCCACCAGTGAAGCCGGGACTAGCGGGAGAATTCGAAATGAGCAGTTCTTC.

The chain joins TRBV6-5 to TRBJ2-3; D possibly corresponds to TRBD1 (6 bases). The tail of the sequence fits TRBJ2-7 better, so the J call may be wrong. The V gene's germline CDR1 is MNHEY and CDR2 SVGAGI. The CDR3 has 15 amino acids. CDR3 nucleotide sequence: TGTGCCAGCAGTTACTCGGGGACACACCCCTACGAGCAGTACTTC. Its protein is CASSYSGTHPYEQYF.

This clonotype was counted only a few times. The CDR3 is CASSKMGQGVSDTQYF. The CDR3 region has the DNA TGTGCCAGCAGCAAAATGGGACAGGGGGTTTCAGATACGCAGTATTTT. The rearrangement uses TRBV12-3 or TRBV12-4 and TRBJ2-3, with 11 bases lining up with TRBD1. This CDR3 is 16 amino acids long. Trimming removed 6 bases from V and 4 bases from J; junction bases left unmatched: 9.

This clonotype was seen repeatedly, ten times or more. The chain couples TRBV6-1 to TRBJ2-1; perhaps TRBD1 as D (7 bases). The CDR3 sequence is 17 residues long. Germline CDR1 reads MNHNS; CDR2 reads SASEGT. The V gene lost 3 bases and the J gene lost 10 bases, with 25 bases spanning the gap. CDR3 region: CASSDRKAGGYFYEQFF. The CDR3 bases are TGTGCCAGCAGTGATAGGAAGGCAGGGGGGTATTTCTACGAGCAGTTCTTC.

This clonotype was picked up many times. This chain connects TRBV5-4 to TRBJ2-7, with a weak D call TRBD2 (6 bases). The CDR3 is 13 residues long. The germline V gene encodes CDR1 SGHNT and CDR2 YYREEE (reference sequence). Trimming took 9 bases from V and 5 from J, leaving 18 bases between them. For the CDR3, the DNA is TGTGCCACCACACGCGGGGAGACCCACGAGCAGTACTTC. Its protein is CATTRGETHEQYF.

This clonotype was seen more than once but under ten times. V gene TRBV7-3 combines with J gene TRBJ2-1; TRBD2 aligns across 13 bases. Germline V gene data show CDR1 as SGHTA and CDR2 as FQGTGA. The CDR3 spans 17 residues. V shed 5 bases and J 0 bases; nucleotides not matched to a gene: 4. CDR3 coding DNA: TGTGCCAGCAGCACGGGACTAGCGGGGAGCTCCTACAATGAGCAGTTCTTC. Translated: CASSTGLAGSSYNEQFF.

This chain links TRBV7-9 with TRBJ2-3; TRBD2 matches 9 bases. The better agreement between TRBJ2-7 and the DNA end casts doubt on the J call. The germline gives CDR1 SEHNR, CDR2 FQNEAQ (reference sequence). CDR3 size: 15 residues. The CDR3 reads CASLAGAGGTDTQYF. Written as DNA, the CDR3 is TGTGCCAGCTTAGCGGGAGCGGGGGGCACAGATACGCAGTACTTC.

About this clonotype itself: One end of the junction is discordant with germline, which a read error may explain. The V call is TRBV12-3 or TRBV12-4, the J call TRBJ2-5; the D gene could be TRBD1 or TRBD2 (5 bases each). The CDR3 consists of 14 residues. The CDR3 DNA sequence: TGTGCCGGTACCTCCCCCGGGGCCCAAGACACCCAGTACTTC. Translating gives CAGTSPGAQDTQYF.

About this clonotype itself: Compared with germline, one end of the junction differs, possibly owing to a read error. The V and J genes are TRBV7-6 and TRBJ2-5, with 8 bases that match TRBD2. The CDR3 consists of 19 residues. Germline CDR1 reads SGHVS; CDR2 reads FNYEAQ. CDR3 residues: CASSLDPGLGGGDKKTQYF. CDR3 nucleotides: TGTGCCAGCAGCTTGGATCCGGGGCTCGGGGGGGGTGACAAAAAGACTCAGTACTTC. Together with reference TRBV7-6 and TRBJ2-5, the CDR3 gives the full variable domain: GAGVSQSPRYKVTKRGQDVALRCDPISGHVSLYWYRQALGQGPEFLTYFNYEAQQDKSGLPNDRFSAERPEGSISTLTIQRTEQRDSAMYRCASSLDPGLGGGDKKTQYFGPGTRLLVL.

This clonotype was picked up one time. The V gene is TRBV7-9, the J gene TRBJ2-5; a weak D match, TRBD2 (6 bases). The CDR3 extends over 19 amino acids. CDR1 is SEHNR and CDR2 is FQNEAQ in the germline V gene (reference sequence). V dropped 5 bases and J dropped 3 bases, with 28 bases sitting between them. The DNA for the CDR3 is TGTGCCAGCAGCGCCCGCCCCGAGAGGGGCGGGGCTAGCAAAGAGACCCAGTACTTC. Encoded protein: CASSARPERGGASKETQYF.

The J gene is TRBJ2-3, the V gene TRBV7-2, with 7 bases identical to TRBD1. Germline lookup yields CDR1 SGHTA and CDR2 FQGNSA. The CDR3 loop spans 19 amino acids. Germline trimming cut 5 bases from V and 0 bases from J; bases unmatched to any gene: 17. The CDR3 protein is CASSQRLSTGYASTDTQYF. CDR3 DNA: TGTGCCAGCAGCCAACGACTATCGACAGGGTACGCTAGCACAGATACGCAGTATTTT.

About this clonotype: The junction differs from germline at one of its ends, possibly a read error. V is TRBV7-6 and J is TRBJ2-5; 8 nucleotides match TRBD1. The CDR3 is made up of 15 amino acids. From germline, CDR1 is SGHVS and CDR2 FNYEAQ. This chain's CDR3 is CARGSGGRDKDTQYF. For the CDR3, the DNA is TGTGCCAGGGGGTCAGGGGGCAGGGACAAAGATACCCAGTACTTC.

The rearrangement links TRBV12-3 or TRBV12-4 to TRBJ2-5; weak D call: TRBD2 (5 bases). The CDR3 spans 14 residues. V lost 7 bases and J 0 bases, leaving 12 bases between the germline ends. CDR3 in DNA: TGTGCCAGCAACGTAGAGGGCTACCAAGAGACCCAGTACTTC. It yields the protein CASNVEGYQETQYF.

This clonotype was picked up many times. The chain is built from TRBV19 and TRBJ2-4; D remains ambiguous. CDR1 is LNHDA and CDR2 is SQIVND in the germline V gene (reference sequence). V shed 3 bases and J shed 4 bases, with 1 base lying between them. The CDR3 is 11 amino acids. The CDR3 reads CASSMKNIQYF. The CDR3 bases are TGTGCCAGTAGTATGAAAAACATTCAGTACTTC.

This clonotype has a handful of counts. J is TRBJ2-5 and V is TRBV7-8; 7 nucleotides align to TRBD1. Germline V gives CDR1 SGHVS, CDR2 FQNEAQ. Trimming cost V 3 bases and J 4 bases; bases outside gene matches: 5. The CDR3 is made up of 14 amino acids. This CDR3 is CASSFLSGGETQYF. Here the CDR3 DNA reads TGTGCCAGCAGCTTTCTTTCAGGGGGAGAGACCCAGTACTTC.

About this clonotype: Its ends do not fully match the called genes, so a read error is possible. This chain joins TRBV7-6 and TRBJ2-3, with 8 bases aligning to TRBD2. The CDR3 is 14 residues long. Germline values: CDR1 SGHVS, CDR2 FNYEAQ. The CDR3 is CARSGGAEGETQYF. The CDR3, as DNA: TGTGCGAGGAGCGGGGGAGCAGAAGGGGAGACGCAGTATTTC.

Of note for this clonotype: A clone one base away is much larger, so this may be a read error. Without the conserved terminal phenylalanine or tryptophan, this CDR3 likely stems from a read error. The chain couples TRBV7-8 to TRBJ2-5; the match to TRBD1 covers 7 bases. The J call is doubtful: the DNA matches TRBJ2-7 better. This CDR3 comprises 15 residues. CDR1 SGHVS and CDR2 FQNEAQ come from the germline V gene. CDR3 bases: TGTGCCAGCAGCCTAGCAGGGGGAACCATCTACGAGCAGTACTAC. Its protein product is CASSLAGGTIYEQYY.